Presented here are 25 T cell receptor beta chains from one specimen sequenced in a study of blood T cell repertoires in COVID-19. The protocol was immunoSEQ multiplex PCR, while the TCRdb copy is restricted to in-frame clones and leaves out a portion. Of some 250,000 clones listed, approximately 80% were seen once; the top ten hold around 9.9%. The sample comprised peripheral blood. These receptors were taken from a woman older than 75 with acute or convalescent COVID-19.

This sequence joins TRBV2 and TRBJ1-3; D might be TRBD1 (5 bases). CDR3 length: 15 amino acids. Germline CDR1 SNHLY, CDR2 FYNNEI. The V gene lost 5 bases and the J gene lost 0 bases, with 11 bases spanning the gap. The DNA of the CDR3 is TGTGCCAGCAGTCAGGACACCTTCTCTGGAAACACCATATATTTT. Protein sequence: CASSQDTFSGNTIYF.

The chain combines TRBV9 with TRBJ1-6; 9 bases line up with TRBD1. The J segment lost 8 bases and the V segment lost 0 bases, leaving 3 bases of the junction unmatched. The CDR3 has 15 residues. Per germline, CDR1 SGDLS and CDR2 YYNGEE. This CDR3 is CASSVEGTGYSPLHF. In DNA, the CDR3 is TGTGCCAGCAGCGTAGAAGGGACAGGGTATTCACCCCTCCACTTT.

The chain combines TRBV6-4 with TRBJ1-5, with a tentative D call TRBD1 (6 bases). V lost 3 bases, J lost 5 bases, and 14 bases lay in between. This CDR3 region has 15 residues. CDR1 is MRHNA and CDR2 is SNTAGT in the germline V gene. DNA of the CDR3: TGTGCCAGCAGTGAACTGGTAGGACAGCATCAGCCCCAGCATTTT. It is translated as CASSELVGQHQPQHF.

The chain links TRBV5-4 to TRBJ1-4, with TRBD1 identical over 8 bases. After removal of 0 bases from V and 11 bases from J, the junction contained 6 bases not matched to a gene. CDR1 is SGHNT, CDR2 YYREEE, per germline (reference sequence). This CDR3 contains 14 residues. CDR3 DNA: TGTGCCAGCAGCTTGGCGACAGGGGATAAGAAACTGTTTTTT. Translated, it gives CASSLATGDKKLFF.

The CDR3 loop reads CASSQEPGQRGKNIQYF. CDR3 coding DNA: TGTGCCAGCAGCCAAGAGCCCGGACAGCGGGGGAAAAACATTCAGTACTTC. The chain combines TRBV4-2 with TRBJ2-4, with TRBD2 identical over 8 bases. The CDR3 consists of 17 residues. Trimming cost V 0 bases and J 4 bases; bases outside gene matches: 8. Germline assignment: CDR1 LGHNA and CDR2 YNFKEQ.

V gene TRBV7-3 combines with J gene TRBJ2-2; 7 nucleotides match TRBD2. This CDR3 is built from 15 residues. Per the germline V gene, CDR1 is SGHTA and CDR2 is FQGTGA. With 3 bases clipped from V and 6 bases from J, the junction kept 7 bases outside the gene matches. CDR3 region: CASSFLAAGSGELFF. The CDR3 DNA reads TGTGCCAGCAGCTTCCTAGCGGCGGGCTCCGGGGAGCTGTTTTTT. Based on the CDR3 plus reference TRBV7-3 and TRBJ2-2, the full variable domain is GAGVSQTPSNKVTEKGKYVELRCDPISGHTALYWYRQSLGQGPEFLIYFQGTGAADDSGLPNDRFFAVRPEGSVSTLKIQRTERGDSAVYLCASSFLAAGSGELFFGEGSRLTVL.

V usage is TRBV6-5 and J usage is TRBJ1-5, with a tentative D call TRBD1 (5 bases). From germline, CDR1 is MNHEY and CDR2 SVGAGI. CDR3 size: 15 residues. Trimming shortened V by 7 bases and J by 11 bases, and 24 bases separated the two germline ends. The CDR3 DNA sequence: TGTGCCAGCACCCGAGCAGGGTTAGACTCGATGTCCCAGCATTTT. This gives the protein CASTRAGLDSMSQHF.

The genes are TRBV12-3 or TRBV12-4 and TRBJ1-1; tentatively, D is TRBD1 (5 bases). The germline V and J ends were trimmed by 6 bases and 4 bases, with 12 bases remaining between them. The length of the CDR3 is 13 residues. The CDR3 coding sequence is TGTGCCAGCAGCCCCGGGGGGGGCACTGAAGCTTTCTTT. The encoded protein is CASSPGGGTEAFF.

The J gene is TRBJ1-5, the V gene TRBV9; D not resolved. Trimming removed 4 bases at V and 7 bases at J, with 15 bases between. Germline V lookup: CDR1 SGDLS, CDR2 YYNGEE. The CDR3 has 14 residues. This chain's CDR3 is CASSPFPGRQPQHF. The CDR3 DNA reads TGTGCCAGCAGCCCCTTCCCCGGTCGGCAGCCCCAGCATTTT.

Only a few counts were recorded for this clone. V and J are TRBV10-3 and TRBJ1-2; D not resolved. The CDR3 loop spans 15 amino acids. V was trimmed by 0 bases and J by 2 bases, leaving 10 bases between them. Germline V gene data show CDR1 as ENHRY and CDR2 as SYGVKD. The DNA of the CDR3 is TGTGCCATCAGTGAGTCTGTCGGTCAAAACTATGGCTACACCTTC. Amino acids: CAISESVGQNYGYTF.

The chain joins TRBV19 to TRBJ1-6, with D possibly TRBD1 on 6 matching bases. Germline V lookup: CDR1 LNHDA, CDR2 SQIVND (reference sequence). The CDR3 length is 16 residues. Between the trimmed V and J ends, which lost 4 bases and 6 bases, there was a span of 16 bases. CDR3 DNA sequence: TGTGCCAGTAGTACCGGACAGTTGGTAAGTAATTCACCCCTCCACTTT. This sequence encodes CASSTGQLVSNSPLHF.

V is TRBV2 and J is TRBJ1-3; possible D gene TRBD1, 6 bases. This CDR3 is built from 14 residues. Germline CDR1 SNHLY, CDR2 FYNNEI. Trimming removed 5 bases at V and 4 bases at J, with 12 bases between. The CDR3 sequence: CASSITGLGNTIYF. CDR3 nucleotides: TGTGCCAGCAGTATAACAGGGTTGGGAAACACCATATATTTT. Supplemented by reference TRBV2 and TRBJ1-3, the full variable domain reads EPEVTQTPSHQVTQMGQEVILRCVPISNHLYFYWYRQILGQKVEFLVSFYNNEISEKSEIFDDQFSVERPDGSNFTLKIRSTKLEDSAMYFCASSITGLGNTIYFGEGSWLTVV.

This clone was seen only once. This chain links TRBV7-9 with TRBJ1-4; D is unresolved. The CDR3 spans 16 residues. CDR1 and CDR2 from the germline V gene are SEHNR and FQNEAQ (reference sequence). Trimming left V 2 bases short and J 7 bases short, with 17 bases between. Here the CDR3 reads CASSLSGNIRGEKLFF. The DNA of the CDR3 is TGTGCCAGCAGCTTATCGGGGAACATTAGAGGTGAAAAACTGTTTTTT.

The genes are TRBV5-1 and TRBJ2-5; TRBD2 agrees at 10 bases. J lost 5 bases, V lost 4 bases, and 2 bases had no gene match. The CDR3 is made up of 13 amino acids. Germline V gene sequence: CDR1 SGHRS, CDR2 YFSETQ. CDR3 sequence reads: CASSISGGETQYF. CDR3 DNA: TGCGCCAGCAGCATTAGCGGGGGGGAGACCCAGTACTTC.

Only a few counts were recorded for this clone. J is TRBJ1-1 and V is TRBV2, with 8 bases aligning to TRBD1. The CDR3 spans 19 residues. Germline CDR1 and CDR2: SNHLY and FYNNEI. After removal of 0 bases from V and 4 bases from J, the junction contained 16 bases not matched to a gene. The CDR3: CASSEAFWTTGGSGTEAFF. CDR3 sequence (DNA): TGTGCCAGCAGTGAAGCTTTCTGGACCACAGGGGGTTCAGGCACTGAAGCTTTCTTT.

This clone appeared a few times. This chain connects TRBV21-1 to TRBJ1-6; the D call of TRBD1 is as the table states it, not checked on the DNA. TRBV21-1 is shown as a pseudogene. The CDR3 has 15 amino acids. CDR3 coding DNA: TGTGCCAGCAGCTCCCCGGGACAACTTAATTCACCCCTCCACTTT. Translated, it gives CASSSPGQLNSPLHF.

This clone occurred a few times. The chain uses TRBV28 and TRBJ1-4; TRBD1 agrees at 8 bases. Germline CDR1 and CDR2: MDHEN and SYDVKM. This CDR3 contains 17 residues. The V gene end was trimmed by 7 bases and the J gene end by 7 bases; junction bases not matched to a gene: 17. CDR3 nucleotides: TGTGCCAGCACCCCTCATCTTGGCAGGGGGCTTGGTGAAAAACTGTTTTTT. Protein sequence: CASTPHLGRGLGEKLFF. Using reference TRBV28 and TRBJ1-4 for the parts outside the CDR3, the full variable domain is DVKVTQSSRYLVKRTGEKVFLECVQDMDHENMFWYRQDPGLGLRLIYFSYDVKMKEKGDIPEGYSVSREKKERFSLILESASTNQTSMYLCASTPHLGRGLGEKLFFGSGTQLSVL.

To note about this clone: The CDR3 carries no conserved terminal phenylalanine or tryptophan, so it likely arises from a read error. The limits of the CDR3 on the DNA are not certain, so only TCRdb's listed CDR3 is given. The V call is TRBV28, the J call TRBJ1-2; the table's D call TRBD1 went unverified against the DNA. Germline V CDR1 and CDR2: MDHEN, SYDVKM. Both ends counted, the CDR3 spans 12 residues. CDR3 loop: CASSFRGQGSFL.

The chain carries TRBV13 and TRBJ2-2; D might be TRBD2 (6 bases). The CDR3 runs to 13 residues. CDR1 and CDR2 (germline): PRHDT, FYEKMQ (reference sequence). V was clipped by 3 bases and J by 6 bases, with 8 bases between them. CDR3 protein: CASSFAGSGELFF. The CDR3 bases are TGTGCCAGCAGCTTTGCGGGGTCCGGGGAGCTGTTTTTT.

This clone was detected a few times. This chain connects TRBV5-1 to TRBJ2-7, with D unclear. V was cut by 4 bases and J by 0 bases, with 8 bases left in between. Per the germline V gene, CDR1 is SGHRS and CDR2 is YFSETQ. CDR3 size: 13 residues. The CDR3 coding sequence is TGCGCCAGCAGCCTCGACACCTCCTACGAGCAGTACTTC. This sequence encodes CASSLDTSYEQYF.

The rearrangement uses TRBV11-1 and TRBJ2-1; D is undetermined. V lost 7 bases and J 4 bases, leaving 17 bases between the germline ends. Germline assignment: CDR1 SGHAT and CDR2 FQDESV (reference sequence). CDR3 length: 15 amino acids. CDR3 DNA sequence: TGTGCCAGCACCCCCCTGGGCACGGATTACAATGAGCAGTTCTTC. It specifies CASTPLGTDYNEQFF.

In DNA form, the CDR3 reads TGTGCCAGTAGCGAATGGGGACAGCTCCCCAACGTCCTGACTTTC. The encoded protein is CASSEWGQLPNVLTF. V and J are TRBV19 and TRBJ2-6, with 7 bases fitting TRBD1. The CDR3 length is 15 residues. The junction had 10 bases not matched to a gene; V was cut back by 6 bases and J by 8 bases. Per the germline V gene, CDR1 is LNHDA and CDR2 is SQIVND (reference sequence).

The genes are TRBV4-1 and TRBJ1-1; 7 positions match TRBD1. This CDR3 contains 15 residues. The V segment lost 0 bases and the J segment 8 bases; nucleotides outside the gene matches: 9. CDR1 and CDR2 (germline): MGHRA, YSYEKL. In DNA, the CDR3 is TGCGCCAGCAGCCAAGATCACGGCAGGGGGACGGAAGCTTTCTTT. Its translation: CASSQDHGRGTEAFF.

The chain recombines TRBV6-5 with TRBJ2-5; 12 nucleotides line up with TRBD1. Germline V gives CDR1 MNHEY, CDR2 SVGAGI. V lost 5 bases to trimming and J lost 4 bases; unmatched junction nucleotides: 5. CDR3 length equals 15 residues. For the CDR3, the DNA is TGTGCCAGCAGTCGAAAGGGACAGGGGGCAGAGACCCAGTACTTC. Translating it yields CASSRKGQGAETQYF.

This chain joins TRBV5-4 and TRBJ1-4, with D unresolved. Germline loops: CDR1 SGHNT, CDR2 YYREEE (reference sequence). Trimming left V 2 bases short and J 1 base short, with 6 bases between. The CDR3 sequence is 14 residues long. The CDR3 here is CASSLRQTNEKLFF. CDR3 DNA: TGTGCCAGCAGCTTAAGACAAACTAATGAAAAACTGTTTTTT.